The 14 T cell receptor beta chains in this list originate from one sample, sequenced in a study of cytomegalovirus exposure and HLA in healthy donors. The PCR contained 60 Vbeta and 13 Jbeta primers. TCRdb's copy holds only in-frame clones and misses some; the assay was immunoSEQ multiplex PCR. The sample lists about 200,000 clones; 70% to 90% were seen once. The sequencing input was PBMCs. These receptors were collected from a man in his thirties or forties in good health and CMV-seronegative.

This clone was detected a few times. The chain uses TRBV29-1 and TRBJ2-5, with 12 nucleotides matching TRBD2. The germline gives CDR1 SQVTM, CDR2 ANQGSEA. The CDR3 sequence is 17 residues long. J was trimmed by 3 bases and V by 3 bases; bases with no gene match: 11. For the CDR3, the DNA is TGCAGCGTTGACAAGACGTCGGGACTAGCGGGTAAAGAGACCCAGTACTTC. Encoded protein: CSVDKTSGLAGKETQYF.

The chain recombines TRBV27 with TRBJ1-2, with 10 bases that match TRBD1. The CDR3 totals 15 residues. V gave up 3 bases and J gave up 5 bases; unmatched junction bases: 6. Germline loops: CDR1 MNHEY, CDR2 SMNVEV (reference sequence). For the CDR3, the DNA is TGTGCCAGCAGTTTCGATTGGACAGGGGGGTATGGCTACACCTTC. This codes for CASSFDWTGGYGYTF.

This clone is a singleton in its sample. The CDR3 reads CSVTGTVSYEAFF. The CDR3 bases are TGCAGCGTCACCGGGACAGTTAGTTATGAAGCTTTCTTT. This sequence joins TRBV29-1 and TRBJ1-1; 7 bases map to TRBD1. Germline V gives CDR1 SQVTM, CDR2 ANQGSEA. V shed 6 bases, J shed 7 bases, and the junction held 11 bases outside the gene matches. CDR3 length: 13 amino acids.

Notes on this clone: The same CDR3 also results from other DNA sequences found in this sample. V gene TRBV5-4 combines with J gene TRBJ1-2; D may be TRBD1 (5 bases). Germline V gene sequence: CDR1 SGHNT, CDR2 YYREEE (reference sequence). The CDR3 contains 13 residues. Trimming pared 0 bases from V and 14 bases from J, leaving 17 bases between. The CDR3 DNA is TGTGCCAGCAGCTTGGGGGGCAGCCGCAACTATACCTTC. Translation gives CASSLGGSRNYTF. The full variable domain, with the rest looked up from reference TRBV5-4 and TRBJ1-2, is ETGVTQSPTHLIKTRGQQVTLRCSSQSGHNTVSWYQQALGQGPQFIFQYYREEENGRGNFPPRFSGLQFPNYSSELNVNALELDDSALYLCASSLGGSRNYTFGSGTRLTVV.

Written as DNA, the CDR3 is TGTGCCAGCAGCTTGATCAGGGCGGACATTCAGTACTTC. Translation gives CASSLIRADIQYF. The chain carries TRBV5-5 and TRBJ2-4, with D tentatively TRBD1 (5 bases). Trimming stripped 1 base from V and 8 bases from J, with 10 bases between. In germline, CDR1 is SGHKS, CDR2 YYEKEE (reference sequence). This CDR3 spans 13 amino acids.

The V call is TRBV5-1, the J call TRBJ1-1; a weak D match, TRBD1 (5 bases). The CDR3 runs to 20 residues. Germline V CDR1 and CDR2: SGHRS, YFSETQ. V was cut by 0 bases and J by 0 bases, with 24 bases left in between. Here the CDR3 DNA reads TGCGCCAGCAGCTTGGGGACGTTAGGGGAGGACCCGGGGTTGAACACTGAAGCTTTCTTT. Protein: CASSLGTLGEDPGLNTEAFF.

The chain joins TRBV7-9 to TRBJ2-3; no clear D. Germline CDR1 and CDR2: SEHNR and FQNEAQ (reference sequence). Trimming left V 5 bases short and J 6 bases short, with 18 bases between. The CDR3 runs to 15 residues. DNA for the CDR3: TGTGCCAGCAGCCCACGAAGACAACTTCTTGATACGCAGTATTTT. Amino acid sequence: CASSPRRQLLDTQYF.

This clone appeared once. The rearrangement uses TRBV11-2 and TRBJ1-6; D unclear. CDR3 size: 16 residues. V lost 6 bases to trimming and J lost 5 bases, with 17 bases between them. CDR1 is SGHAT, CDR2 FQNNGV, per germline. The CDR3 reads CASSQIRTLHNSPLHF. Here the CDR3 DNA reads TGTGCCAGCAGTCAAATCCGGACTCTCCATAATTCACCCCTCCACTTT.

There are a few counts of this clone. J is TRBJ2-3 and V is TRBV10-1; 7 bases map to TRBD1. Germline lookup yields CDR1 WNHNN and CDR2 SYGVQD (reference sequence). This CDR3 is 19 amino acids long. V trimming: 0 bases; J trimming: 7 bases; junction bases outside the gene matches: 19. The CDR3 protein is CASSESRDSLDEGRHTQYF. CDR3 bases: TGCGCCAGCAGTGAGTCCCGGGACAGCCTCGACGAAGGACGACATACGCAGTATTTT.

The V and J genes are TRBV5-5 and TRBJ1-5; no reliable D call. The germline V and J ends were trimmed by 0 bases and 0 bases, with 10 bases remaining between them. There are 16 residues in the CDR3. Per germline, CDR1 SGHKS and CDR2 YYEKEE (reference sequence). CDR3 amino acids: CASSLGHSYSNQPQHF. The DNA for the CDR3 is TGTGCCAGCAGCTTGGGACACTCCTATAGCAATCAGCCCCAGCATTTT.

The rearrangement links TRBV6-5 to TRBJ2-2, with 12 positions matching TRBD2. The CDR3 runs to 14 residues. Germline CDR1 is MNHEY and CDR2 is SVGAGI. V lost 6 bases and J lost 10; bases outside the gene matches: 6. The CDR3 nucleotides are TGTGCCAGCAGCCTTGGACTAGCGGGACTGGAGCTGTTTTTT. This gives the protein CASSLGLAGLELFF.

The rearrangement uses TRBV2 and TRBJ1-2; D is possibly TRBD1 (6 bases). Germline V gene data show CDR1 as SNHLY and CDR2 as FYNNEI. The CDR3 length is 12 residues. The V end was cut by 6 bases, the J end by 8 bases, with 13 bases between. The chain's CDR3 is CASRLTGRGYTF. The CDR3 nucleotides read TGTGCCAGCAGGTTGACAGGACGAGGCTACACCTTC.

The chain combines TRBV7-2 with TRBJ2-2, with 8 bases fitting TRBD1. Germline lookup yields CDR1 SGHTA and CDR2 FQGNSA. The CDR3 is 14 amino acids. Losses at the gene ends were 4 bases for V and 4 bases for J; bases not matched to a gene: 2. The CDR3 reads CASSWDRRTGELFF. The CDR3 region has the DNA TGTGCCAGCAGCTGGGACAGGCGCACCGGGGAGCTGTTTTTT.

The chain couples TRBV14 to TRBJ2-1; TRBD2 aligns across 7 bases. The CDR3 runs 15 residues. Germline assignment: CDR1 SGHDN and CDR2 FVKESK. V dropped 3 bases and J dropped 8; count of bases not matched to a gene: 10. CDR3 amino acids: CASSQASGVWYEQFF. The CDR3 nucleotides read TGTGCCAGCAGCCAGGCCAGCGGGGTTTGGTATGAGCAGTTCTTC.